This TCR beta chain was recovered during a study of T cell repertoires in cytomegalovirus infection (dated by TCRdb to between 2018 and 2021). Regarding the research as a whole: The HLA type of each donor mattered for the analysis, because public TCR beta signatures pointed to carriage of CMV infection along with the matching HLA type.

Sequencing instrument: Illumina HiSeq 1500. TCRdb applied fastp at Q25 and MiXCR to the public reads, then kept only in-frame beta chains. Each entry is one CDR3 protein sequence, shown with its most common DNA and genes. This sample comprises fewer than 200,000 distinct CDR3 sequences, 15% to 20% of them detected only once. 2.5% to 3% of the sample goes to the ten largest clones. V sheds 4 bases and J sheds 6 bases, leaving 14 bases between their ends. CDR1 MGHRA and CDR2 YSYEKL were looked up in the germline V gene. Measured from the cysteine to the phenylalanine, the CDR3 is 14 residues long. Only the CDR3 DNA is retained, 42 bases long and in frame from the first base. Study-level results and caveats: The ex vivo response was dominated by HLA-C-restricted CMV-specific TCR beta clonotypes, and the single most frequent clonotype in two of eight donors was supplied by these HLA-C-restricted clonotypes. Carriers of CMV infection plus the relevant HLA type were discriminated by the cumulative frequency of public TCR beta family members in the study cohort and in an independent approximately 350-donor cohort.

This clonotype came up a few times. The antigen this receptor binds is unknown. No base quality values were provided; no much bigger clone lies one nucleotide off. Sequenced: PBMCs. The chain employs TRBV4-1 and TRBJ2-3; 5 matching bases give a weak D call of TRBD2. This TCR came from a human donor in good health (CMV status not recorded). Some clones in this sample may be carry-over from other donors' samples. The CDR3 protein is CASSPWTGEDTQYF. The bases read TGCGCCAGCAGCCCCTGGACCGGGGAGGATACGCAGTATTTT.